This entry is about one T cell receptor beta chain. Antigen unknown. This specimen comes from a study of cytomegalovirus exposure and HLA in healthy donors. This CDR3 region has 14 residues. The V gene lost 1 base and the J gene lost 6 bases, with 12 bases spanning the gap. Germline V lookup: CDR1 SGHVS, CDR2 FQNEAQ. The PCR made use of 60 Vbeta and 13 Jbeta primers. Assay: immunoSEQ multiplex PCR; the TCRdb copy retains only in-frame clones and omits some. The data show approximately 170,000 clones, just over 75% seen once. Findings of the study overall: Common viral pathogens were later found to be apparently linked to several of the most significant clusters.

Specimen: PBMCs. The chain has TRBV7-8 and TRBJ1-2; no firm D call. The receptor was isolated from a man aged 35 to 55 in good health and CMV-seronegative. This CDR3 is CASSLEFQANGYTF. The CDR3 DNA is TGTGCCAGCAGCTTAGAATTCCAGGCCAATGGCTACACCTTC.